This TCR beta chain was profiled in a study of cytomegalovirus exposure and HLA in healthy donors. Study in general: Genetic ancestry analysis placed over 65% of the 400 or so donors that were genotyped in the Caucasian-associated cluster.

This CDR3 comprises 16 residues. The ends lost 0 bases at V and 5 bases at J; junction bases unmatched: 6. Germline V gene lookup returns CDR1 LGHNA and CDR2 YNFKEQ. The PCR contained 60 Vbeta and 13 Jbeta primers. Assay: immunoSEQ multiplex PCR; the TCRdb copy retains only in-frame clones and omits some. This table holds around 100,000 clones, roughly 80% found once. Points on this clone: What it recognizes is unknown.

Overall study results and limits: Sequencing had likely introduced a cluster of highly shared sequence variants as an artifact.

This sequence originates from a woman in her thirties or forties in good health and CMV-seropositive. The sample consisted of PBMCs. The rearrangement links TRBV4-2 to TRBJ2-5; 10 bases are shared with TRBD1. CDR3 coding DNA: TGTGCCAGCAGCCAAGATGGGGGACAGGGGTGGGAGACCCAGTACTTC. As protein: CASSQDGGQGWETQYF.